Shown below are 10 T cell receptor beta chains from a single sample sequenced in a study of T cells in Graves' hyperthyroidism and ophthalmopathy. The investigators amplified TCR beta CDR3 regions from RNA transcripts. When the TCR CDR3 underwent first-round RT-PCR, the HTBI primer set was used. TCRdb called the multiplex PCR reads again in MiXCR, with one record for every CDR3 protein. The table shows 600,000 to 650,000 distinct CDR3 sequences, with 15% to 20% occurring only once. The material sequenced was blood. These receptors all come from a woman aged 25 to 39 with Graves' hyperthyroidism.

The genes are TRBV5-1 and TRBJ2-2, with TRBD2 identical over 8 bases. The CDR3 length is 17 residues. CDR1 SGHRS and CDR2 YFSETQ come from the germline V gene. Losses at the gene ends were 6 bases for V and 8 bases for J; bases not matched to a gene: 18. Here the CDR3 reads CASKSAPGGGQRGELFF. In nucleotides, the CDR3 is TGCGCCAGCAAGTCCGCCCCCGGCGGGGGGCAAAGGGGGGAGCTGTTTTTT. The full variable domain, in which reference TRBV5-1 and TRBJ2-2 provide the parts outside the CDR3, is KAGVTQTPRYLIKTRGQQVTLSCSPISGHRSVSWYQQTPGQGLQFLFEYFSETQRNKGNFPGRFSGRQFSNSRSEMNVSTLELGDSALYLCASKSAPGGGQRGELFFGEGSRLTVL.

This clonotype was seen many times. The V call is TRBV20-1, the J call TRBJ1-5; D perhaps matches TRBD1 (6 bases). CDR1 DFQATT and CDR2 SNEGSKA come from the germline V gene (reference sequence). CDR3 length: 14 amino acids. V lost 6 bases, J lost 2 bases, and 14 bases lay in between. The CDR3 region has the DNA TGCAGTGCATCCAGGGGTTTAGGCAATCAGCCCCAGCATTTT. Translation gives CSASRGLGNQPQHF.

As concerns this clonotype: The junction does not match germline at one end; this may be a read error. The chain joins TRBV30 to TRBJ2-5, with D possibly TRBD1 on 6 matching bases. Germline V lookup: CDR1 GTSNPN, CDR2 SVGIG (reference sequence). This CDR3 contains 12 residues. The chain's CDR3 is CSWSAQDSLEYF. The CDR3 coding sequence is TGTTCCTGGAGCGCTCAGGACAGTCTGGAGTACTTC.

In its sample, this clonotype was seen many times. V gene TRBV20-1 combines with J gene TRBJ2-3, with D perhaps TRBD1 (5 bases). The V gene's germline CDR1 is DFQATT and CDR2 SNEGSKA (reference sequence). The CDR3 sequence is 17 residues long. The V end lost 5 bases, the J end lost 2 bases, and 23 bases lay between the germline ends. CDR3 nucleotides: TGCAGTGCTGACTTTCAGGGCAGCTCTACGTACACAGATACGCAGTATTTT. Its protein is CSADFQGSSTYTDTQYF.

To note about this clonotype: This could be a read error, since a much larger clone is one nucleotide away. The chain employs TRBV3-1 and TRBJ1-1; 7 bases fit TRBD1. CDR1 LGHDT and CDR2 YNNKEL come from the germline V gene (reference sequence). V gave up 0 bases and J gave up 0 bases; unmatched junction bases: 1. The CDR3 consists of 15 residues. The DNA for the CDR3 is TGTGCCAGCAGCCAAGACGGGACAGTGAACACTGAAGCTTTCTTT. The encoded protein is CASSQDGTVNTEAFF.

There are many counts of this clonotype. The CDR3 bases are TGTGCCAGCAGCGATAGCGGGAGTGGTGAGCAGTTCTTC. Protein product: CASSDSGSGEQFF. V gene TRBV11-2 combines with J gene TRBJ2-1; 9 nucleotides agree with TRBD2. Germline CDR1 and CDR2: SGHAT and FQNNGV. The CDR3 totals 13 residues. Unmatched junction bases numbered 5, after V lost 5 bases and J lost 9 bases.

This clonotype was observed many times. This chain links TRBV12-3 or TRBV12-4 with TRBJ2-7; a possible D gene is TRBD1 (6 bases). CDR3 size: 15 residues. Trimming shortened V by 1 base and J by 3 bases, and 13 bases separated the two germline ends. The CDR3 nucleotides read TGTGCCAGCAGTTTAGGTTGGGGGCGCATCTACGAGCAGTACTTC. Translation gives CASSLGWGRIYEQYF.

This clonotype has more than one count but fewer than ten. The chain is built from TRBV9 and TRBJ2-3, with 7 positions matching TRBD2. The CDR3 is 17 residues long. The germline V gene encodes CDR1 SGDLS and CDR2 YYNGEE. The junction had 20 bases not matched to a gene; V was cut back by 4 bases and J by 9 bases. The CDR3 DNA follows: TGTGCCAGCAGCCCATCGGAAGGGCCATGGGGGGGAGAGACGCAGTATTTT. It yields the protein CASSPSEGPWGGETQYF.

This clonotype has a count of ten or more. The rearrangement uses TRBV27 and TRBJ2-1; D remains ambiguous. CDR3 size: 14 residues. V was clipped by 3 bases and J by 6 bases, with 12 bases between them. The germline gives CDR1 MNHEY, CDR2 SMNVEV (reference sequence). CDR3 in DNA: TGTGCCAGCAGTTTCTCCGCTAGTTCCAATGAGCAGTTCTTC. Amino acids: CASSFSASSNEQFF.

This clonotype was detected only a few times. This chain links TRBV20-1 with TRBJ2-1; D is unresolved. The CDR3 runs 14 residues. Looked up from germline, CDR1 is DFQATT and CDR2 is SNEGSKA (reference sequence). V lost 0 bases and J 2 bases, leaving 8 bases between the germline ends. CDR3 DNA sequence: TGCAGTGCTAGAGAGCGGCTTACCTACAATGAGCAGTTCTTC. It is translated as CSARERLTYNEQFF.